One sample yielded the 30 T cell receptor beta chains listed below, sequenced in a study of blood T cell repertoires in COVID-19. Here immunoSEQ multiplex PCR was the method, and the copy in TCRdb shows in-frame clones only, minus some. This table holds roughly 250,000 clones, approximately 90% found once. The sample was PBMCs or T cells enriched from blood (not recorded which). These TCRs come from a woman aged 35 to 49 with acute COVID-19.

The chain is built from TRBV11-3 and TRBJ2-2; D possibly corresponds to TRBD2 (5 bases). Germline CDR1 and CDR2: SGHNT and YENEEA. The CDR3 covers 15 residues. Between the trimmed V and J ends, which lost 3 bases and 5 bases, there was a span of 13 bases. The CDR3 loop reads CASSFSYGETGELFF. The CDR3 DNA follows: TGTGCCAGCAGCTTCTCTTATGGGGAGACCGGGGAGCTGTTTTTT.

The rearrangement links TRBV27 to TRBJ1-2, with D perhaps TRBD1 (6 bases). The germline CDR1 and CDR2 sequences are MNHEY and SMNVEV (reference sequence). This CDR3 is built from 13 residues. The V end was cut by 3 bases, the J end by 7 bases, with 12 bases between. CDR3 loop: CASSFQGFGGYTF. CDR3 in DNA: TGTGCCAGCAGTTTTCAGGGGTTCGGTGGCTACACCTTC.

V gene TRBV2 combines with J gene TRBJ2-7, with a weak D call TRBD1 (6 bases). The CDR3 loop spans 14 amino acids. V lost 7 bases and J lost 2, with 15 bases in between. CDR1 is SNHLY and CDR2 is FYNNEI in the germline V gene. CDR3 nucleotides: TGTGCCAGCAAAGGACAGAGCGGCCCCTACGAGCAGTACGTC. This sequence encodes CASKGQSGPYEQYV.

The V and J genes are TRBV2 and TRBJ1-1; TRBD1 agrees at 8 bases. Germline V gene sequence: CDR1 SNHLY, CDR2 FYNNEI. Trimming cost V 4 bases and J 8 bases; bases outside gene matches: 3. This CDR3 region has 12 residues. CDR3 loop: CASSAGQAEAFF. The CDR3, as DNA: TGTGCCAGCAGTGCGGGACAGGCAGAAGCTTTCTTT.

The V and J genes are TRBV29-1 and TRBJ1-3; D is possibly TRBD1 (5 bases). V was pared by 3 bases and J by 0 bases, with 9 bases between. CDR3 size: 14 residues. Germline-derived CDR1 and CDR2 are SQVTM and ANQGSEA. CDR3 in DNA: TGCAGCGTTGAGGGCAGGGCCTCTGGAAACACCATATATTTT. Its protein is CSVEGRASGNTIYF.

V gene TRBV10-3 combines with J gene TRBJ1-2; TRBD1 might be the D (6 bases). Between the trimmed V and J ends, which lost 7 bases and 4 bases, there was a span of 25 bases. Germline values: CDR1 ENHRY, CDR2 SYGVKD. The CDR3 runs 17 residues. The DNA of the CDR3 is TGTGCCATCATGAGGGGGTTTGGTTCGGGCCAGATCTATGGCTACACCTTC. Translation: CAIMRGFGSGQIYGYTF.

This clone appeared a single time. The chain employs TRBV19 and TRBJ2-1, with D possibly TRBD2 on 5 matching bases. Trimming removed 7 bases from V and 3 bases from J, with 19 bases in between. In germline, CDR1 is LNHDA, CDR2 SQIVND (reference sequence). This CDR3 spans 16 amino acids. The chain's CDR3 is CASNPNPGSGYNEQFF. The CDR3 region has the DNA TGTGCCAGTAACCCTAACCCGGGGTCCGGCTACAATGAGCAGTTCTTC.

The chain is built from TRBV7-2 and TRBJ2-3; tentative D call: TRBD1 (6 bases). The CDR3 covers 18 residues. Germline CDR1 and CDR2: SGHTA and FQGNSA. Trimming removed 1 base at V and 4 bases at J, with 21 bases between. This chain's CDR3 is CASSLDPVTGGLPDTQYF. The CDR3 region has the DNA TGTGCCAGCAGCTTAGATCCGGTGACTGGGGGCCTCCCAGATACGCAGTATTTT.

This clone was counted a single time. CDR3 sequence reads: CASKPGQVPGELFF. CDR3 nucleotide sequence: TGTGCCAGTAAACCGGGACAAGTCCCCGGGGAGCTGTTTTTT. The chain has TRBV2 and TRBJ2-2; a weak D match, TRBD1 (6 bases). Germline CDR1 SNHLY, CDR2 FYNNEI. Trimming removed 9 bases from V and 6 bases from J, with 17 bases in between. This CDR3 region has 14 residues.

V gene TRBV30 combines with J gene TRBJ1-5; 7 nucleotides align to TRBD1. Losses at the gene ends were 2 bases for V and 4 bases for J; bases not matched to a gene: 14. This CDR3 contains 17 residues. CDR1 and CDR2 (germline): GTSNPN, SVGIG (reference sequence). The CDR3 nucleotides read TGTGCCTGGAGTCACGACCGGGGGACAGAAGATAATCAGCCCCAGCATTTT. As protein: CAWSHDRGTEDNQPQHF.

The gene calls are TRBV7-2 and TRBJ2-5; 14 nucleotides align to TRBD2. This CDR3 region has 18 residues. Per germline, CDR1 SGHTA and CDR2 FQGNSA. The J segment lost 4 bases and the V segment lost 5 bases, leaving 12 bases of the junction unmatched. In nucleotides, the CDR3 is TGTGCCAGCAGCCAGCAGATCAGACTAGCGGGAGGGTTAGAGACCCAGTACTTC. Translation gives CASSQQIRLAGGLETQYF.

The chain is built from TRBV7-6 and TRBJ2-7; 10 bases fit TRBD2. CDR1 SGHVS and CDR2 FNYEAQ come from the germline V gene. The CDR3 has 17 residues. The V gene end was trimmed by 3 bases and the J gene end by 5 bases; junction bases not matched to a gene: 13. CDR3 DNA sequence: TGTGCCAGCAGCTTGATCAGCGGGAGGGCCGGGTTAGACGAGCAGTACTTC. Protein product: CASSLISGRAGLDEQYF.

In this sample, this clone turned up once. The chain couples TRBV24-1 to TRBJ2-1; TRBD2 matches 8 bases. V lost 4 bases and J lost 3; bases outside the gene matches: 13. The germline CDR1 and CDR2 sequences are KGHDR and SFDVKD. The CDR3 covers 18 residues. CDR3 DNA: TGTGCCACCAGTGACCGACAGCGGGAGAAAGGGCGCTACAATGAGCAGTTCTTC. Its translation: CATSDRQREKGRYNEQFF.

J is TRBJ1-1 and V is TRBV6-2 or TRBV6-3; tentative D call: TRBD1 (5 bases). The germline CDR1 and CDR2 sequences are MNHEY and SVGEGT. The V end was cut by 4 bases, the J end by 5 bases, with 11 bases between. The CDR3 is made up of 13 amino acids. DNA of the CDR3: TGTGCCAGCAGTTTAAAAGGGGTGACTGAAGCTTTCTTT. Translation gives CASSLKGVTEAFF.

V and J are TRBV15 and TRBJ1-3, with a tentative D call TRBD1 (5 bases). Germline V CDR1 and CDR2: LNHNV, YYDKDF (reference sequence). This CDR3 has 16 residues. Trimming removed 1 base at V and 0 bases at J, with 10 bases between. DNA for the CDR3: TGTGCCACCAGCAGAGGAGGACAACCCTCTGGAAACACCATATATTTT. It is translated as CATSRGGQPSGNTIYF. Together with reference TRBV15 and TRBJ1-3, the CDR3 gives the full variable domain: DAMVIQNPRYQVTQFGKPVTLSCSQTLNHNVMYWYQQKSSQAPKLLFHYYDKDFNNEADTPDNFQSRRPNTSFCFLDIRSPGLGDTAMYLCATSRGGQPSGNTIYFGEGSWLTVV.

V and J are TRBV5-6 and TRBJ1-5; maybe TRBD1 (6 bases). The V end lost 2 bases, the J end lost 2 bases, and 8 bases lay between the germline ends. The CDR3 is 14 amino acids. CDR1 is SGHDT and CDR2 is YYEEEE in the germline V gene. The CDR3 here is CASSLRQGNQPQHF. In DNA form, the CDR3 reads TGTGCCAGCAGCTTAAGACAGGGCAATCAGCCCCAGCATTTT.

This chain links TRBV4-1 with TRBJ1-1; 7 nucleotides agree with TRBD1. J gave up 4 bases and V 3 bases, and 8 bases lay outside the gene matches. The CDR3 loop spans 15 amino acids. Germline V CDR1 and CDR2: MGHRA, YSYEKL. The CDR3 nucleotides are TGCGCCAGCAGCCAGATGGACAGGCGGAGCACTGAAGCTTTCTTT. Residues: CASSQMDRRSTEAFF.

Only one count was recorded for this clone. V usage is TRBV9 and J usage is TRBJ1-4; possibly TRBD1 for D (6 bases). This CDR3 has 15 amino acids. The ends were cut back, 0 bases at V and 3 bases at J, with 9 bases in the middle. The germline V gene encodes CDR1 SGDLS and CDR2 YYNGEE. The CDR3 sequence: CASSVGGGANEKLFF. As DNA, the CDR3 is TGTGCCAGCAGCGTAGGAGGGGGAGCTAATGAAAAACTGTTTTTT.

The V call is TRBV27, the J call TRBJ1-2; maybe TRBD1 (5 bases). Germline V gene lookup returns CDR1 MNHEY and CDR2 SMNVEV (reference sequence). Trimming removed 5 bases from V and 1 base from J, with 14 bases in between. The CDR3 length is 15 residues. CDR3: CASSLQRGFNYGYTF. The CDR3 bases are TGTGCCAGCAGTCTGCAGCGGGGCTTTAACTATGGCTACACCTTC.

The chain joins TRBV28 to TRBJ1-2; D perhaps matches TRBD1 (5 bases). Germline-derived CDR1 and CDR2 are MDHEN and SYDVKM. V was pared by 3 bases and J by 11 bases, with 25 bases between. This CDR3 has 16 amino acids. The CDR3 DNA sequence: TGTGCCAGCAGTTTGGGCGCTGGGGCCCTCTACTTCCGGTACACCTTC. This gives the protein CASSLGAGALYFRYTF.

The chain is built from TRBV5-1 and TRBJ1-4; the D is unclear. V was shortened by 4 bases and J by 8 bases, with 15 bases between the two germline ends. The length of the CDR3 is 14 residues. Germline V CDR1 and CDR2: SGHRS, YFSETQ. The CDR3 bases are TGCGCCAGCAGCCAAAGCCCTGGGGAGGAAAAACTGTTTTTT. It yields the protein CASSQSPGEEKLFF.

This clone showed up just once. This chain uses TRBV7-9 with TRBJ1-2; TRBD1 matches 9 bases. Trimming removed 5 bases from V and 3 bases from J; junction bases left unmatched: 13. The CDR3 consists of 17 residues. Germline lookup yields CDR1 SEHNR and CDR2 FQNEAQ (reference sequence). The CDR3 coding sequence is TGTGCCAGCAGCCCCGGGCACCAACAGGGGGCTGACTATGGCTACACCTTC. Protein: CASSPGHQQGADYGYTF.

V is TRBV28 and J is TRBJ2-1, with 8 nucleotides matching TRBD1. J gave up 2 bases and V 3 bases, and 18 bases lay outside the gene matches. The CDR3 extends over 20 amino acids. Germline V gene sequence: CDR1 MDHEN, CDR2 SYDVKM. Here the CDR3 DNA reads TGTGCCAGCAGTTTTTTATTTCCGGACAGGGCCCTCTTCACCTACAATGAGCAGTTCTTC. Protein product: CASSFLFPDRALFTYNEQFF.

The CDR3 nucleotides read TGCGCCAGCAGCCCGGACAGGGGACGGAACACTGAAGCTTTCTTT. It encodes CASSPDRGRNTEAFF. This rearrangement joins TRBV5-1 to TRBJ1-1; 9 bases match TRBD1. V dropped 4 bases and J dropped 1; count of bases not matched to a gene: 5. Per the germline V gene, CDR1 is SGHRS and CDR2 is YFSETQ. The CDR3 runs 15 residues. The full variable domain, its missing parts supplied by reference TRBV5-1 and TRBJ1-1, is KAGVTQTPRYLIKTRGQQVTLSCSPISGHRSVSWYQQTPGQGLQFLFEYFSETQRNKGNFPGRFSGRQFSNSRSEMNVSTLELGDSALYLCASSPDRGRNTEAFFGQGTRLTVV.

The chain joins TRBV15 to TRBJ2-7, with a possible D match to TRBD2 (8 bases). The germline V gene encodes CDR1 LNHNV and CDR2 YYDKDF (reference sequence). V lost 5 bases and J lost 4, with 21 bases in between. The CDR3 runs 16 residues. The CDR3 loop is CATSRRDRAGGYEQYF. CDR3 sequence (DNA): TGTGCCACCAGCCGGCGAGACAGGGCGGGGGGTTACGAGCAGTACTTC. The full variable domain, with the rest looked up from reference TRBV15 and TRBJ2-7, is DAMVIQNPRYQVTQFGKPVTLSCSQTLNHNVMYWYQQKSSQAPKLLFHYYDKDFNNEADTPDNFQSRRPNTSFCFLDIRSPGLGDTAMYLCATSRRDRAGGYEQYFGPGTRLTVT.

The sample holds one count of this clone. V gene TRBV6-5 combines with J gene TRBJ1-4; D might be TRBD1 (5 bases). The CDR3 loop spans 15 amino acids. V lost 6 bases, J lost 3 bases, and 14 bases lay in between. The V gene's germline CDR1 is MNHEY and CDR2 SVGAGI. The CDR3 bases are TGTGCCAGCAGCGACCGGGGGAGGTCTAATGAAAAACTGTTTTTT. Translating it yields CASSDRGRSNEKLFF.

This clone appeared once. This chain links TRBV20-1 with TRBJ2-1; the match to TRBD2 covers 13 bases. V dropped 3 bases and J dropped 8; count of bases not matched to a gene: 7. The V gene's germline CDR1 is DFQATT and CDR2 SNEGSKA (reference sequence). CDR3 size: 15 residues. The CDR3 DNA reads TGCAGTGCTAGTCGGACTAGCGGGAGTCGGTATGAGCAGTTCTTC. The encoded protein is CSASRTSGSRYEQFF.

This chain links TRBV30 with TRBJ2-5; possibly TRBD2 for D (5 bases). The V end was cut by 7 bases, the J end by 3 bases, with 9 bases between. The CDR3 length is 11 residues. The germline CDR1 and CDR2 sequences are GTSNPN and SVGIG (reference sequence). Here the CDR3 reads CAYTREETQYF. For the CDR3, the DNA is TGTGCCTATACTAGGGAAGAGACCCAGTACTTC.

This clone was picked up one time. This chain joins TRBV30 and TRBJ1-1, with 8 bases that match TRBD1. This CDR3 region has 13 residues. J lost 6 bases, V lost 5 bases, and 8 bases had no gene match. Germline CDR1 and CDR2: GTSNPN and SVGIG (reference sequence). The CDR3 region is CAWRGQGDAEAFF. CDR3 DNA: TGTGCCTGGCGAGGACAGGGCGACGCTGAAGCTTTCTTT.

The chain has TRBV9 and TRBJ2-4; perhaps TRBD2 as D (6 bases). Germline loops: CDR1 SGDLS, CDR2 YYNGEE. V lost 3 bases and J lost 9, with 19 bases in between. The CDR3 covers 15 residues. CDR3 loop: CASSASPEGSSIQYF. The CDR3 DNA reads as TGTGCCAGCAGCGCCTCCCCGGAGGGAAGTAGCATTCAGTACTTC.